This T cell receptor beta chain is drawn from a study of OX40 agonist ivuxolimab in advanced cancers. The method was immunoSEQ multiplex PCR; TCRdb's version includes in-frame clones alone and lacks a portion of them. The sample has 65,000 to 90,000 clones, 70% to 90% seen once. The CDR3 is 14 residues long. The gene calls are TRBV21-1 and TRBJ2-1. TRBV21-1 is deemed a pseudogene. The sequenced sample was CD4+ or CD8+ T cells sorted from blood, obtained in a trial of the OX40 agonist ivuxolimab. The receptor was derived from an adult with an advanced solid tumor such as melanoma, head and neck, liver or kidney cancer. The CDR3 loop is CASSPGSSYNEQFF. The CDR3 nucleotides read TGTGCCAGCAGCCCAGGGAGCTCCTACAATGAGCAGTTCTTC.